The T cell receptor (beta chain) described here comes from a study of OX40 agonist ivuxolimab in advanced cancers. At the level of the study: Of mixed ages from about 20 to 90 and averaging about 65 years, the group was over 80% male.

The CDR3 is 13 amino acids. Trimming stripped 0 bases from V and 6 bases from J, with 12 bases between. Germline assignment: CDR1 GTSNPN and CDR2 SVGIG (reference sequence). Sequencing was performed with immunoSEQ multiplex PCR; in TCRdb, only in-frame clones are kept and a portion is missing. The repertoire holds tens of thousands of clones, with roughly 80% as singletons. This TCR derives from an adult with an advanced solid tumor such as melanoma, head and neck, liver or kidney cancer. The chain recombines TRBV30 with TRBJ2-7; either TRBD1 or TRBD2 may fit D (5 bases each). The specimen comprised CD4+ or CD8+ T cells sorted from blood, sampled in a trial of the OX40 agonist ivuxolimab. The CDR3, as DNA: TGTGCCTGGAGTGTACTTTTTGGGGGCGAGCAGTACTTC. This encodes CAWSVLFGGEQYF.